These T cell receptor beta chains were read from a single sample in a study of blood T cells in healthy people across ages. TCRdb reprocessed the 5' RACE reads via MiXCR and lists one record per CDR3 protein. There are 850,000 to 1,100,000 distinct CDR3 sequences in the sample; less than 45% occur only once, and under 15% lies in the top ten. Sequenced input: blood. The receptor set was obtained from a man aged 18 to 29 in good health. The CDR3 runs from the conserved cysteine through the conserved F or W. D genes are given only for firm matches. Only some rows state a clone size, as once, few, many or a class for expanded clones.

cdr3_nt cdr3_aa d_call v_call clone_size j_call
TGCGCCAGCAGCCAAGATTTCATTGGACAGGGTATCGCTGAGCAGTTCTTC CASSQDFIGQGIAEQFF TRBD1 TRBV4-3 few TRBJ2-1
TGTGCCAGCAGCTGGATAGCGGGGGGGCATGATGAGCAGTTCTTC CASSWIAGGHDEQFF TRBD2 TRBV7-8 . TRBJ2-1
TGTGCCAGCAGCTCAGGGCTAGCGGGGTACGAGCAGTACTTC CASSSGLAGYEQYF TRBD2 TRBV7-2 few TRBJ2-7
TGCAGTGCCCTCATAGGAAGGGAGACCCAGTACTTC CSALIGRETQYF . TRBV20-1 . TRBJ2-5
TGTGCCAGCAGCTTTGGTGAGACAGGGGGGAGAAGTAGCAATCAGCCCCAGCATTTT CASSFGETGGRSSNQPQHF . TRBV12-1 . TRBJ1-5
TGTGCCAGCAGGGACTGGCAGGCGTATAATTCACCCCTCCACTTT CASRDWQAYNSPLHF . TRBV7-3 . TRBJ1-6
TGTGCCAGCAGCCTCGGACAGTTAAACATTCAGTACTTC CASSLGQLNIQYF . TRBV7-2 many TRBJ2-4
TGCGCCAGCAGCCAAGTCAGATATAATTCACCCCTCCACTTT CASSQVRYNSPLHF . TRBV4-3 . TRBJ1-6
TGTGCTAGTGGTTTGGGGACAGTTTACAATGAGCAGTACTTC CASGLGTVYNEQYF . TRBV12-5 few TRBJ2-7
TGCAGTGCTAGAGAGAACCTTAACAATGAGCAGTTCTTC CSARENLNNEQFF . TRBV20-1 . TRBJ2-1
TGTGCCAGCAGCTCTCGCAGACCCGACCCCGGCTCGCATCAGCCCCAGCATTTT CASSSRRPDPGSHQPQHF . TRBV11-3 . TRBJ1-5
TGTGCCAGCAGCTTACCTCCGGGGACAGAGTGGCCGAACACTGAAGCTTTCTTT CASSLPPGTEWPNTEAFF TRBD1 TRBV7-9 . TRBJ1-1
TGCGCCAGCAGCCCGTCGGTACTGAACACCGGGGAGCTGTTTTTT CASSPSVLNTGELFF . TRBV4-3 few TRBJ2-2
TGTGCCAGCAGCCCATTAGCGGGGAGGACAGATACGCAGTATTTT CASSPLAGRTDTQYF TRBD2 TRBV25-1 few TRBJ2-3
TGTGCCAGCAGCGTTAGGAGCGAGGCCGGCTACACCTTC CASSVRSEAGYTF . TRBV9 few TRBJ1-2
TGTGCCAGCTCACCGTCCAAGAACACCGGGGAGCTGTTTTTT CASSPSKNTGELFF . TRBV18 few TRBJ2-2
TGTGCCAGCTCCAAAGTCCGGACATGGAGCAATGAGCAGTTCTTC CASSKVRTWSNEQFF . TRBV27 . TRBJ2-1
TGTGCCAGCAGTGAAGGAAGACTAGCGGGGCAAGAGACCCAGTACTTC CASSEGRLAGQETQYF TRBD2 TRBV27 many TRBJ2-5
TGTGCCAGCAGCCCCCTCGGGGGGGCTAGCACAGATACGCAGTATTTT CASSPLGGASTDTQYF TRBD2 TRBV3-1 few TRBJ2-3
TGTGCCAGCAGCCCCACCGTTGGGGCCACAGATACGCAGTATTTT CASSPTVGATDTQYF . TRBV3-1 few TRBJ2-3
TGTGCCAGCACGGATCTAGCGGAGACCAAGCAGTTCTTC CASTDLAETKQFF TRBD2 TRBV28 . TRBJ2-1
TGTGCCAGCAGCCAAGCAGGGGGTAGAAACACCATATATTTT CASSQAGGRNTIYF TRBD1 TRBV27 . TRBJ1-3
TGTGCCAGCAGCTTATTAAGCGGGGGGGCCACAGATACGCAGTATTTT CASSLLSGGATDTQYF TRBD2 TRBV7-2 . TRBJ2-3
TGCAGTGCAAAACGGGTTTCCTACGAGCAGTACTTC CSAKRVSYEQYF . TRBV20-1 . TRBJ2-7
TGTGCCTTTGCTGGAGAGACCCAGTTCTTC CAFAGETQFF . TRBV4-2 . TRBJ2-1
TGTGCCAGCAGTTCCCCCCGGGGTAGCCCGTCCTACAATGAGCAGTTCTTC CASSSPRGSPSYNEQFF . TRBV27 . TRBJ2-1
TGCGCCAGCAGCTTGGTGTGGCAGACAGATACGCAGTATTTT CASSLVWQTDTQYF . TRBV5-1 few TRBJ2-3
TGCAGTGCTCACGATGGAAGGGATGAAAAACTGTTTTTT CSAHDGRDEKLFF . TRBV20-1 few TRBJ1-4
TGCGCCAGCAGCCAAGATGGGGCAGAATTTAACTATGGCTACACCTTC CASSQDGAEFNYGYTF . TRBV4-3 . TRBJ1-2
TGTGCCATCAGTGAGGGGACAGAAAGCAATCAGCCCCAGCGTTTT CAISEGTESNQPQRF TRBD1 TRBV10-3 . TRBJ1-5
TGTGCCATCAGTGAGTCGAAACCACCAACAGATACGCAGTATTTT CAISESKPPTDTQYF . TRBV10-3 few TRBJ2-3
TGTGCCAGCTCTCGCGAGGACTACAATGAGCAGTTCTTC CASSREDYNEQFF . TRBV11-1 . TRBJ2-1
TGCGCCAGCAGCCAAGCAACCTCCGGGTTATCCCACTATGGCTACACCTTC CASSQATSGLSHYGYTF . TRBV4-1 many TRBJ1-2
TGTGCCAGCAGTAAGGAGCCCTACGAGCAGTACTTC CASSKEPYEQYF . TRBV2 . TRBJ2-7
TGTGCCAGCAGCGTAGGGGTCAAGGGGACAGATACGCAGTATTTT CASSVGVKGTDTQYF . TRBV9 few TRBJ2-3
TGCAGTGCTAGAGATGGCGGGGACCCCACAGATACGCAGTATTTT CSARDGGDPTDTQYF . TRBV20-1 few TRBJ2-3
TGCAGCGTTGAGGGGACAGGGGGTCTTTCGGCTACGCAGTATTTT CSVEGTGGLSATQYF TRBD1 TRBV29-1 . TRBJ2-3
TGTGCCAGCAGTGAAGCGTTCGCGTGCAGGGTCCGCTATGGCTACACCTTC CASSEAFACRVRYGYTF . TRBV6-1 . TRBJ1-2
TGTGTCAGCAGTGAAAAGGGATCCGGGGGGCTGGGAGATACGCAGTATTTT CVSSEKGSGGLGDTQYF . TRBV6-4 . TRBJ2-3
TGTGCCAGCAGCTCTTTATTAGCGGGGAACCAAGAGACCCAGTACTTC CASSSLLAGNQETQYF TRBD2 TRBV7-2 . TRBJ2-5
TGCAGTGCTAGAGGGACTGTGACCTACAATGAGCAGTTCTTC CSARGTVTYNEQFF . TRBV20-1 many TRBJ2-1
TGTGCCAGCAGTTTACCTGAGGGGACAGCCTACGAGCAGTACTTC CASSLPEGTAYEQYF TRBD1 TRBV28 . TRBJ2-7
TGCGCCAGCAGCCAAGTTGCAGGGACGAATCAGCCCCAGCATTTT CASSQVAGTNQPQHF . TRBV4-3 . TRBJ1-5
TGCAGTGCTAGGCCCAACACAGGGAAATACTATGGCTACACCTTC CSARPNTGKYYGYTF . TRBV20-1 . TRBJ1-2
TGTGCCAGCATTAAGGGACAGGGGATCTACAATGAGCAGTTCTTC CASIKGQGIYNEQFF TRBD1 TRBV6-2/TRBV6-3 . TRBJ2-1
TGTGCCAGCATCCAATGTCCAACGGACGATACGCAGTATTTT CASIQCPTDDTQYF . TRBV21-1 many TRBJ2-3
TGCGCCAGCAGCCAATACGCACCGGGGCTCTCTGGAAACACCATATATTTT CASSQYAPGLSGNTIYF . TRBV4-3 . TRBJ1-3
TGCGCCAGCAGCCCAGGGACTCTCCTCACCTACGAGCAGTACTTC CASSPGTLLTYEQYF . TRBV7-8 . TRBJ2-7
TGTGCCATCAGTGAGTCTGGGGGTTTGGATGGCTACACCTTC CAISESGGLDGYTF . TRBV10-3 few TRBJ1-2
TGTGCCATCAATAGCGTATCCTACAATGAGCAGTTCTTC CAINSVSYNEQFF . TRBV10-3 few TRBJ2-1
TGTGCCAGCAGCTTAGAGGACCGGCCTTATTGGCGAGAGACCCAGTACTTC CASSLEDRPYWRETQYF . TRBV7-9 few TRBJ2-5
TGTGCCAGCAAGTGTAGGTCAGTGACCTACGAGCAGTACTTC CASKCRSVTYEQYF . TRBV21-1 . TRBJ2-7
TGTGCCAGCAGTTCAAGGCAGAAATACGAGCAGTACTTC CASSSRQKYEQYF . TRBV6-2/TRBV6-3 few TRBJ2-7
TGCGCCAGCAGCTTGACAGGGCAGGATTACACAGATACGCAGTATTTT CASSLTGQDYTDTQYF . TRBV5-1 many TRBJ2-3